Listed below are T cell receptor beta chains from one sample, sequenced in a study of regulatory T cells in long-lasting Graves disease. TCRdb reanalysed the multiplex PCR reads using MiXCR and keeps one entry per CDR3 protein. The sample contains fewer than 350,000 distinct CDR3 sequences, more than 15% of which appear only once. Material: peripheral blood mononuclear cells (PBMCs), obtained at new diagnosis, from a patient treated with antithyroid drugs. These receptor sequences come from a female donor with Graves disease. Each CDR3 is given with its conserved first and last residue. Only part of the rows carry a size: once, few, many, or a class if the clone is expanded.

j_call	clone_size	v_call	cdr3_aa
TRBJ2-5	.	TRBV7-9	CASSHRLAGRETQYF
TRBJ1-2	.	TRBV30	CAWRDISRVGYGYTF
TRBJ2-6	.	TRBV6-1	CAGARPSGANVLTF
TRBJ2-1	many	TRBV11-2	CASSHGPSGSFYEQFF
TRBJ2-3	few	TRBV20-1	CSAGPLAGGPGTQYF
TRBJ2-7	many	TRBV29-1	CSVAGGPGEQYF
TRBJ2-7	many	TRBV19	CASSRSDRTHEQYF
TRBJ1-1	many	TRBV12-3/TRBV12-4	CASSLYSRDTEAFF
TRBJ2-6	many	TRBV10-3	CATAGTGKRNVLTF
TRBJ2-1	many	TRBV27	CASSLLTSGSSYNEQFF
TRBJ2-1	many	TRBV11-3	CASSPGRGSYNEQFF